This record covers a single T cell receptor beta chain. Sequence at one end of the junction differs from germline and may be a read error. Other DNA sequences within the sample encode an identical CDR3. Seattle patient enrollment occurred during active infection, with longitudinal follow-up thereafter. The CDR3 extends over 12 amino acids. This record comes from a study of blood T cell repertoires in COVID-19. Study overall: Specimens from acute and convalescent COVID-19 originated in the United States, Italy and Spain.

Original processing methods: Nucleated cell number was recorded as an estimate derived from reference gene primer amplification. Only in-frame clones appear in the TCRdb table, and some are missing; sequencing was by immunoSEQ multiplex PCR. V and J calls and clone size are copied from that table; D and trimming were computed from the DNA. The table shows roughly 220,000 clones, with around four fifths occurring only once. The sample comprised peripheral blood. The J gene is TRBJ2-1, the V gene TRBV12-3 or TRBV12-4; possible D gene TRBD2, 6 bases. This sequence originates from a woman of 80 years or more with COVID-19, enrolled during active disease. The CDR3 reads CASSLPHGRSIF. Here the CDR3 DNA reads TGTGCCAGCAGTCTCCCCCACGGGAGATCCATCTTC.